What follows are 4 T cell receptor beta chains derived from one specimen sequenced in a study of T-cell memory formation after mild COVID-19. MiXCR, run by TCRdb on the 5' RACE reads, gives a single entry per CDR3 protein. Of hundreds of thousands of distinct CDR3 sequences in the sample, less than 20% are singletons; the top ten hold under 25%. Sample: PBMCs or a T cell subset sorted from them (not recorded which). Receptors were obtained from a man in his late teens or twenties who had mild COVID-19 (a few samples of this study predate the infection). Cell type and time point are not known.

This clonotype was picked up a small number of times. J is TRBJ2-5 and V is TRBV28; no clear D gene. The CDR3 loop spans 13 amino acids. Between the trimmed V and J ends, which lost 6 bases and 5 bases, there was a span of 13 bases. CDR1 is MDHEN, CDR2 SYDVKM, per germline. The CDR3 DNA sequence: TGTGCCAGCAGCTGGACCTCTTTCGAGACCCAGTACTTC. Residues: CASSWTSFETQYF.

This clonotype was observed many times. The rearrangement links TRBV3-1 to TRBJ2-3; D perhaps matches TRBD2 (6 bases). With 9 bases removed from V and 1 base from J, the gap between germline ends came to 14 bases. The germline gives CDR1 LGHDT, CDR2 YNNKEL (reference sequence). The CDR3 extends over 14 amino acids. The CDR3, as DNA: TGTGCCAGTGGAGGAGGGCGGCGCACAGATACGCAGTATTTT. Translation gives CASGGGRRTDTQYF.

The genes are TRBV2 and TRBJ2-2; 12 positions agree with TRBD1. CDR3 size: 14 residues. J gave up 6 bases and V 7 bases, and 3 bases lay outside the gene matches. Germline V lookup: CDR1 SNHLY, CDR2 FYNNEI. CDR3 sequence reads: CASMGQGAPGELFF. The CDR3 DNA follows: TGTGCCAGCATGGGACAGGGGGCGCCCGGGGAGCTGTTTTTT.

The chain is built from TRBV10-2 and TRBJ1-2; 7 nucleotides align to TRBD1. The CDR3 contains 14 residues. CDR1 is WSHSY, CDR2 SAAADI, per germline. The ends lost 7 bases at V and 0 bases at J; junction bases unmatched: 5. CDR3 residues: CASTGQISNYGYTF. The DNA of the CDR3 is TGCGCCAGCACGGGACAGATTTCTAACTATGGCTACACCTTC.